Each of the 24 T cell receptor beta chains below was sequenced from the same sample in a study of cytomegalovirus exposure and HLA in healthy donors. PCR used 60 Vbeta primers and 13 Jbeta primers. Produced via immunoSEQ multiplex PCR; TCRdb's table is partial and in-frame only. The data show about 160,000 clones, 86% seen once. The sample consisted of PBMCs. These receptors all come from a woman aged 18-29 years in good health and CMV-seronegative.

J is TRBJ2-3 and V is TRBV2; D is undetermined. Germline V gives CDR1 SNHLY, CDR2 FYNNEI. The CDR3 has 15 amino acids. Trimming stripped 2 bases from V and 6 bases from J, with 15 bases between. The DNA of the CDR3 is TGTGCCAGCAGTGAAAGGCTGCTAGAAAGGGATACGCAGTATTTT. Its translation: CASSERLLERDTQYF.

The table lists this clone with a count of one. The CDR3 protein is CASSPDRGRGGELFF. In DNA, the CDR3 is TGTGCCAGCAGCCCGGACAGGGGGCGCGGCGGGGAGCTGTTTTTT. V gene TRBV6-5 combines with J gene TRBJ2-2; TRBD1 matches 11 bases. The CDR3 is 15 residues long. After removal of 6 bases from V and 7 bases from J, the junction contained 7 bases not matched to a gene. The V gene's germline CDR1 is MNHEY and CDR2 SVGAGI.

The chain has TRBV27 and TRBJ2-1; 9 nucleotides match TRBD1. Trimming cost V 6 bases and J 6 bases; bases outside gene matches: 21. From germline, CDR1 is MNHEY and CDR2 SMNVEV (reference sequence). The CDR3 has 19 residues. The CDR3 protein is CASSRLRDRVILGGNEQFF. In DNA, the CDR3 is TGTGCCAGCAGCCGACTCCGGGACAGGGTGATTTTAGGTGGCAATGAGCAGTTCTTC.

This clone has a handful of counts. The chain employs TRBV6-5 and TRBJ2-7; D possibly corresponds to TRBD2 (7 bases). CDR3 size: 13 residues. V was trimmed by 6 bases and J by 5 bases, leaving 14 bases between them. Germline V gene data show CDR1 as MNHEY and CDR2 as SVGAGI. The chain's CDR3 is CASRPGGGDEQYF. The CDR3 DNA sequence: TGTGCCAGCAGGCCTGGAGGGGGGGACGAGCAGTACTTC.

The chain joins TRBV5-1 to TRBJ2-5; TRBD2 is a possible D gene (5 bases). Germline V gene sequence: CDR1 SGHRS, CDR2 YFSETQ. The CDR3 is 15 amino acids. V dropped 1 base and J dropped 3 bases, with 13 bases sitting between them. The CDR3, as DNA: TGCGCCAGCAGCTTGAACCATGGGAGAGAAGAGACCCAGTACTTC. Amino acid sequence: CASSLNHGREETQYF.

The CDR3 protein is CASSSLGNTEAFF. CDR3 in DNA: TGTGCCAGCAGTTCCCTCGGGAACACTGAAGCTTTCTTT. The gene calls are TRBV6-6 and TRBJ1-1, with unresolved D. The CDR3 contains 13 residues. Germline values: CDR1 MNHNY, CDR2 SVGAGI (reference sequence). V was trimmed by 4 bases and J by 1 base, leaving 7 bases between them.

The chain has TRBV5-6 and TRBJ2-7; TRBD2 agrees at 8 bases. The junction had 9 bases not matched to a gene; V was cut back by 0 bases and J by 7 bases. This CDR3 is built from 15 residues. The V gene's germline CDR1 is SGHDT and CDR2 YYEEEE. Here the CDR3 reads CASSLGRLAKGEQYF. In DNA, the CDR3 is TGTGCCAGCAGCTTGGGGAGACTAGCGAAAGGGGAGCAGTACTTC.

The table lists this clone with a count of one. The rearrangement uses TRBV2 and TRBJ2-1, with TRBD1 as a possible D gene (5 bases). The CDR3 consists of 13 residues. V was cut by 6 bases and J by 3 bases, with 9 bases left in between. The germline gives CDR1 SNHLY, CDR2 FYNNEI. Here the CDR3 reads CASRGAGYNEQFF. The CDR3 DNA sequence: TGTGCCAGCAGAGGGGCCGGCTACAATGAGCAGTTCTTC. Full variable domain (rest looked up from reference TRBV2 and TRBJ2-1): EPEVTQTPSHQVTQMGQEVILRCVPISNHLYFYWYRQILGQKVEFLVSFYNNEISEKSEIFDDQFSVERPDGSNFTLKIRSTKLEDSAMYFCASRGAGYNEQFFGPGTRLTVL.

The rearrangement links TRBV5-1 to TRBJ1-3; 7 bases line up with TRBD1. The junction had 8 bases not matched to a gene; V was cut back by 0 bases and J by 2 bases. The CDR3 length is 17 residues. In germline, CDR1 is SGHRS, CDR2 YFSETQ. CDR3 region: CASSLVYRGPPGNTIYF. The CDR3 region has the DNA TGCGCCAGCAGCTTGGTATACAGGGGACCGCCTGGAAACACCATATATTTT.

The V call is TRBV28, the J call TRBJ1-1, with D hard to call. CDR3 length: 13 amino acids. Germline V gene sequence: CDR1 MDHEN, CDR2 SYDVKM. Trimming cost V 5 bases and J 5 bases, with 12 bases left between them. The CDR3 DNA reads TGTGCCAGCAGTGGGAGGGTTGGAACTGAAGCTTTCTTT. Protein sequence: CASSGRVGTEAFF.

The chain employs TRBV25-1 and TRBJ1-1, with 10 bases matching TRBD1. From germline, CDR1 is MGHDK and CDR2 SYGVNS. This CDR3 has 17 amino acids. V lost 0 bases and J lost 6; bases outside the gene matches: 10. The CDR3 loop is CASSEYYSQTGGPEAFF. DNA for the CDR3: TGTGCCAGCAGTGAATATTATTCTCAGACAGGGGGCCCTGAAGCTTTCTTT. The variable domain in full, completed from reference TRBV25-1 and TRBJ1-1, reads EADIYQTPRYLVIGTGKKITLECSQTMGHDKMYWYQQDPGMELHLIHYSYGVNSTEKGDLSSESTVSRIRTEHFPLTLESARPSHTSQYLCASSEYYSQTGGPEAFFGQGTRLTVV.

This chain connects TRBV28 to TRBJ2-7, with D possibly matching TRBD2 (7 bases). V was shortened by 7 bases and J by 5 bases, with 21 bases between the two germline ends. The germline V gene encodes CDR1 MDHEN and CDR2 SYDVKM. The CDR3 contains 15 residues. As DNA, the CDR3 is TGTGCCAGCACCCCGTCGGGGGGCACGGTGAACGAGCAGTACTTC. This gives the protein CASTPSGGTVNEQYF.

V is TRBV6-6 and J is TRBJ1-5; D might be TRBD1 (5 bases). Trimming removed 5 bases at V and 1 base at J, with 9 bases between. The CDR3 is 14 residues long. Germline values: CDR1 MNHNY, CDR2 SVGAGI (reference sequence). The CDR3 is CASSEDKSNQPQHF. CDR3 DNA sequence: TGTGCCAGCAGTGAGGACAAGAGCAATCAGCCCCAGCATTTT.

The CDR3 sequence is CASGIGRVEKLFF. The CDR3 nucleotides read TGTGCCAGCGGGATAGGGAGGGTTGAAAAACTGTTTTTT. J is TRBJ1-4 and V is TRBV7-9; D is uncertain. Germline V lookup: CDR1 SEHNR, CDR2 FQNEAQ (reference sequence). The V and J ends lost 8 bases and 7 bases respectively, with 14 bases between them. The CDR3 totals 13 residues.

This chain uses TRBV28 with TRBJ1-2; TRBD1 matches at 8 bases. Germline lookup yields CDR1 MDHEN and CDR2 SYDVKM. V shed 5 bases and J 4 bases; nucleotides not matched to a gene: 9. The CDR3 runs to 15 residues. The CDR3 sequence: CASSMPDRVAYGYTF. In DNA form, the CDR3 reads TGTGCCAGCAGTATGCCGGACAGGGTAGCCTATGGCTACACCTTC.

J is TRBJ1-1 and V is TRBV28; D is undetermined. This CDR3 comprises 11 residues. Trimming removed 10 bases from V and 1 base from J, with 7 bases in between. The germline V gene encodes CDR1 MDHEN and CDR2 SYDVKM. CDR3 bases: TGTGCCACGCGGGGGAACACTGAAGCTTTCTTT. Protein: CATRGNTEAFF.

The rearrangement uses TRBV28 and TRBJ2-1; the match to TRBD2 covers 7 bases. CDR3 length: 14 residues. Trimming removed 3 bases from V and 5 bases from J; junction bases left unmatched: 4. Germline values: CDR1 MDHEN, CDR2 SYDVKM. For the CDR3, the DNA is TGTGCCAGCAGTTTCCTAGCGGAAGACAATGAGCAGTTCTTC. As protein: CASSFLAEDNEQFF.

The rearrangement joins TRBV5-1 to TRBJ2-3; TRBD1 agrees at 12 bases. After removal of 3 bases from V and 0 bases from J, the junction contained 8 bases not matched to a gene. CDR1 is SGHRS, CDR2 YFSETQ, per germline. The CDR3 is made up of 18 amino acids. The CDR3 spells CASSSGTGGPSSTDTQYF. DNA for the CDR3: TGCGCCAGCAGCTCCGGGACAGGGGGCCCATCTAGCACAGATACGCAGTATTTT.

The J gene is TRBJ2-7, the V gene TRBV2; D might be TRBD1 (5 bases). V shed 6 bases and J shed 3 bases, with 12 bases lying between them. This CDR3 is 13 amino acids long. The germline V gene encodes CDR1 SNHLY and CDR2 FYNNEI. The CDR3 protein is CASSRQTDYEQYF. The CDR3 DNA reads TGTGCCAGCAGCAGACAGACGGACTACGAGCAGTACTTC.

The chain couples TRBV28 to TRBJ2-1; D is unresolved. V lost 2 bases and J 8 bases, leaving 10 bases between the germline ends. The germline gives CDR1 MDHEN, CDR2 SYDVKM. This CDR3 region has 13 residues. The CDR3 bases are TGTGCCAGCAGTTTACACGGCCGGGATGAGCAGTTCTTC. Amino acids: CASSLHGRDEQFF.

The chain employs TRBV6-5 and TRBJ2-7, with a possible D match to TRBD1 (5 bases). V lost 2 bases and J 5 bases, leaving 13 bases between the germline ends. Germline V gene lookup returns CDR1 MNHEY and CDR2 SVGAGI. This CDR3 contains 14 residues. The CDR3 coding sequence is TGTGCCAGCAGTTACAGGGGAATGACTGACGAGCAGTACTTC. Translation: CASSYRGMTDEQYF.

The CDR3, as DNA: TGCGCCAGCAGGACGGGGAACCGTCGCGGGAGGACCGTAGAGACACAGCGGCAGTATTTT. Protein: CASRTGNRRGRTVETQRQYF. The chain has TRBV10-1 and TRBJ2-3, with TRBD2 matching over 8 bases. Germline trimming cut 6 bases from V and 11 bases from J; bases unmatched to any gene: 31. The CDR3 contains 20 residues. CDR1 is WNHNN and CDR2 is SYGVQD in the germline V gene (reference sequence).

CDR3 nucleotides: TGTGCCAGCAGTCCAATCGGCTACGAGCAGTACTTC. Amino acids: CASSPIGYEQYF. The chain employs TRBV28 and TRBJ2-7, with D uncertain. Trimming removed 5 bases from V and 3 bases from J, with 8 bases in between. The germline V gene encodes CDR1 MDHEN and CDR2 SYDVKM. CDR3 size: 12 residues.

The genes are TRBV19 and TRBJ1-5; no definite D call. CDR3 size: 13 residues. V was trimmed by 3 bases and J by 5 bases, leaving 8 bases between them. Per germline, CDR1 LNHDA and CDR2 SQIVND (reference sequence). The CDR3 sequence: CASSITLDQPQHF. The CDR3 DNA follows: TGTGCCAGTAGTATCACTCTGGATCAGCCCCAGCATTTT.